This T cell receptor beta chain was sequenced during a study of T cell repertoires in cytomegalovirus infection. V lost 6 bases and J 6 bases, leaving 8 bases between the germline ends. The germline V gene encodes CDR1 MNHEY and CDR2 SVGEGT. The CDR3 has 12 residues. As for this clonotype: Its target is not known.

Via MiXCR, TCRdb re-called the reads, giving one row per CDR3 protein. The profile covers a few hundred thousand distinct CDR3 sequences, with roughly 25% appearing a single time and more than 10% taken by the ten largest. V and J are TRBV6-2 or TRBV6-3 and TRBJ2-2; D gene unclear. The sample was cultured PBMCs, taken from culture after CMV antigen stimulation. The TCR was taken from a human donor in good health (CMV status not recorded). Some clones in this sample may be carry-over from other donors' samples. DNA of the CDR3: TGTGCCAGCAGCCACTGGCCCGGGGAGCTGTTTTTT. It yields the protein CASSHWPGELFF.